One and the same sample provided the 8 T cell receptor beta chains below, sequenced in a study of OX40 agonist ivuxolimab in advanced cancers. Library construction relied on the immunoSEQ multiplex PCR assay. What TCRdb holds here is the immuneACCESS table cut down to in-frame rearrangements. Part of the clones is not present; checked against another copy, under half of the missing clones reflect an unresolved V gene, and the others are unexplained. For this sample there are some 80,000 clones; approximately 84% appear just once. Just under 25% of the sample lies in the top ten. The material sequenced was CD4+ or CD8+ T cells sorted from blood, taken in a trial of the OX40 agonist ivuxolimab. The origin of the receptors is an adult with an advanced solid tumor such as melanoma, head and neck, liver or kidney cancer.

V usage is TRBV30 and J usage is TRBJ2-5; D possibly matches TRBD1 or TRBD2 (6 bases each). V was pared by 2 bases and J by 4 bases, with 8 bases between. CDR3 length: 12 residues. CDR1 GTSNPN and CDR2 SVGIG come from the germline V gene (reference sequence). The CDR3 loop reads CAWSKGGETQYF. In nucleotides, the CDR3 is TGTGCCTGGAGTAAGGGGGGAGAGACCCAGTACTTC.

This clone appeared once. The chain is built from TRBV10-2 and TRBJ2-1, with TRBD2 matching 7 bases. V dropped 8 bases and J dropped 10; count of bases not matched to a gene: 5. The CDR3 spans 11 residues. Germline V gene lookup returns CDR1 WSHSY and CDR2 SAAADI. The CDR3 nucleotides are TGCGCCAGCGGGGAGGGTAGCGAGCAGTTCTTC. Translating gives CASGEGSEQFF.

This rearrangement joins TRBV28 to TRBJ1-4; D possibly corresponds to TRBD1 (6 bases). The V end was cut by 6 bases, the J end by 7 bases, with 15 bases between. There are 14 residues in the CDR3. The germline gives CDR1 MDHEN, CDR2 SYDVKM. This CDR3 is CASSLPRQVEKLFF. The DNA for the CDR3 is TGTGCCAGCAGCCTACCCCGACAGGTTGAAAAACTGTTTTTT.

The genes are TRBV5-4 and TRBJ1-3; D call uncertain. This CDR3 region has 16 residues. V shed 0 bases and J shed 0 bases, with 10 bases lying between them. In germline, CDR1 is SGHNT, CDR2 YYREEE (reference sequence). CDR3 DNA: TGTGCCAGCAGCTTGGGGTTCTTACCCTCTGGAAACACCATATATTTT. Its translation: CASSLGFLPSGNTIYF.

The chain's CDR3 is CASSLGQADTGELFF. In DNA, the CDR3 is TGCGCCAGCAGCTTAGGACAGGCCGACACCGGGGAGCTGTTTTTT. This chain joins TRBV5-1 and TRBJ2-2, with TRBD1 identical over 7 bases. Looked up from germline, CDR1 is SGHRS and CDR2 is YFSETQ. Losses at the gene ends were 2 bases for V and 3 bases for J; bases not matched to a gene: 4. This CDR3 has 15 amino acids. The whole variable domain, filled in from reference TRBV5-1 and TRBJ2-2, reads KAGVTQTPRYLIKTRGQQVTLSCSPISGHRSVSWYQQTPGQGLQFLFEYFSETQRNKGNFPGRFSGRQFSNSRSEMNVSTLELGDSALYLCASSLGQADTGELFFGEGSRLTVL.

The CDR3 sequence: CATMGLLSTGELFF. CDR3 nucleotides: TGTGCCACCATGGGGCTACTGAGCACCGGGGAGCTGTTTTTT. This chain links TRBV28 with TRBJ2-2, with TRBD1 as a possible D gene (5 bases). Germline CDR1 MDHEN, CDR2 SYDVKM. The CDR3 length is 14 residues. Trimming shortened V by 10 bases and J by 4 bases, and 16 bases separated the two germline ends.

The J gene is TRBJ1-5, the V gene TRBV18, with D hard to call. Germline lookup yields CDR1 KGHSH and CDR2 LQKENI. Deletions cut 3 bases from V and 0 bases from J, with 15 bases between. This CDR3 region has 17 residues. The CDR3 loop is CASSPGDGAFSNQPQHF. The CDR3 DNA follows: TGTGCCAGCTCACCGGGTGACGGAGCGTTTAGCAATCAGCCCCAGCATTTT.

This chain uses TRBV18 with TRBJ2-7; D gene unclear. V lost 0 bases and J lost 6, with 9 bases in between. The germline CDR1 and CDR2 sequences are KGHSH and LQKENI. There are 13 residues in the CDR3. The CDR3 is CASSPPSQSEQYF. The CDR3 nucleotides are TGTGCCAGCTCACCACCCAGTCAAAGCGAGCAGTACTTC.